The sequence of this T cell receptor beta chain was determined in a study of T cell repertoires in cytomegalovirus infection. Study-level background: CMV epitopes, recently identified HLA-C-restricted and well-studied HLA-B-restricted, were used. Both a matching HLA type and CMV infection were indicated by public TCR beta signatures.

TCRdb reprocessed the reads via MiXCR and lists one record per CDR3 protein. The sample gives 50,000 to 65,000 distinct CDR3 sequences, around 18% of which show up once; roughly 60% is in the top ten. Germline CDR1 reads SGHTA; CDR2 reads FQGNSA. With 3 bases removed from V and 5 bases from J, the gap between germline ends came to 9 bases. The CDR3 has 13 residues. Note on this clonotype: Its cognate antigen is unknown.

The V call is TRBV7-2, the J call TRBJ2-3; no firm D call. The TCR originated in a human donor in good health (CMV status not recorded). Some clones in this sample may be carry-over from other donors' samples. The starting material was CD8+ T cells from cultured PBMCs, obtained from culture after CMV antigen stimulation. For the CDR3, the DNA is TGTGCCAGCAGCTTGTTCCCGGGAGATACGCAGTATTTT. This gives the protein CASSLFPGDTQYF.